The 14 T cell receptor beta chains below all came from one sample that was sequenced in a study of control samples from healthy donors and cancer patients. Data came from immunoSEQ multiplex PCR; TCRdb stores just in-frame clones and leaves some out. The sample has over 100,000 clones, about nine tenths seen once; the top ten hold 2.1%. Sequencing used blood. The receptors stem from a woman aged 45-65 years in good health.

The chain couples TRBV27 to TRBJ2-3, with no clear D. The ends were cut back, 1 base at V and 0 bases at J, with 8 bases in the middle. Per germline, CDR1 MNHEY and CDR2 SMNVEV (reference sequence). CDR3 size: 15 residues. The CDR3 region has the DNA TGTGCCAGCAGTTTATTCGAACGTAGCACAGATACGCAGTATTTT. Translation: CASSLFERSTDTQYF.

The rearrangement uses TRBV5-1 and TRBJ1-3; possibly TRBD1 for D (5 bases). The length of the CDR3 is 16 residues. Germline lookup yields CDR1 SGHRS and CDR2 YFSETQ. Deletions cut 2 bases from V and 1 base from J, with 13 bases between. This CDR3 is CASSFGAQGSGNTIYF. The CDR3 bases are TGCGCCAGCAGCTTCGGGGCCCAGGGATCTGGAAACACCATATATTTT.

This clone was seen more than once but under ten times. The rearrangement uses TRBV7-2 and TRBJ1-1; tentatively, D is TRBD1 (5 bases). Germline lookup yields CDR1 SGHTA and CDR2 FQGNSA. Trimming removed 4 bases from V and 2 bases from J, with 23 bases in between. The CDR3 runs to 18 residues. CDR3 protein: CASSSHPVSGRENTEAFF. In DNA, the CDR3 is TGTGCCAGCAGCTCCCATCCGGTCTCAGGGCGGGAAAACACTGAAGCTTTCTTT.

The chain uses TRBV9 and TRBJ2-1; 9 nucleotides line up with TRBD2. This CDR3 region has 15 residues. The ends lost 0 bases at V and 4 bases at J; junction bases unmatched: 2. Germline V gene sequence: CDR1 SGDLS, CDR2 YYNGEE. CDR3 coding DNA: TGTGCCAGCAGCGTAGGGCTAGCGGGATACAATGAGCAGTTCTTC. Its translation: CASSVGLAGYNEQFF.

The CDR3 loop is CASSERTAGGTDTQYF. In DNA, the CDR3 is TGCGCCAGCAGTGAGCGGACCGCCGGAGGCACAGATACGCAGTATTTT. The chain joins TRBV10-1 to TRBJ2-3; D call uncertain. The V gene lost 2 bases and the J gene lost 1 base, with 13 bases spanning the gap. CDR3 length: 16 amino acids. The V gene's germline CDR1 is WNHNN and CDR2 SYGVQD (reference sequence).

This chain connects TRBV30 to TRBJ2-5; D is tentatively TRBD1 or TRBD2 (5 bases each). V gave up 0 bases and J gave up 5 bases, with 16 bases separating them. Germline V gene data show CDR1 as GTSNPN and CDR2 as SVGIG (reference sequence). The CDR3 runs 15 residues. As DNA, the CDR3 is TGTGCCTGGAGTGTACGCCCAGGGACCTCGGAGACCCAGTACTTC. As protein: CAWSVRPGTSETQYF.

The count of this clone is one. The chain links TRBV6-5 to TRBJ1-6, with a tentative D call TRBD1 (6 bases). The CDR3 sequence is 13 residues long. Trimming took 8 bases from V and 7 from J, leaving 12 bases between them. CDR1 and CDR2 (germline): MNHEY, SVGAGI. The CDR3 protein is CASESGTNSPLHF. DNA for the CDR3: TGTGCCAGCGAATCGGGGACAAATTCACCCCTCCACTTT.

This clone came up once. The CDR3 loop is CASSWNSGIYNEQFF. The CDR3 DNA follows: TGTGCCAGTAGTTGGAATAGCGGGATATACAATGAGCAGTTCTTC. The chain combines TRBV19 with TRBJ2-1; 8 bases line up with TRBD2. Germline V lookup: CDR1 LNHDA, CDR2 SQIVND (reference sequence). The V segment lost 5 bases and the J segment 4 bases; nucleotides outside the gene matches: 7. The CDR3 loop spans 15 amino acids.

The chain employs TRBV30 and TRBJ2-5, with D maybe TRBD2 (6 bases). Germline CDR1 is GTSNPN and CDR2 is SVGIG (reference sequence). This CDR3 is built from 13 residues. The V end was cut by 8 bases, the J end by 0 bases, with 13 bases between. CDR3 sequence: CAGRGTHQETQYF. The DNA for the CDR3 is TGTGCCGGGCGGGGCACCCACCAAGAGACCCAGTACTTC.

The chain joins TRBV9 to TRBJ2-4; D perhaps matches TRBD1 (5 bases). CDR3 length: 14 residues. V was trimmed by 2 bases and J by 4 bases, leaving 10 bases between them. Germline V gene lookup returns CDR1 SGDLS and CDR2 YYNGEE. CDR3 residues: CASSVGQGKNIQYF. As DNA, the CDR3 is TGTGCCAGCAGCGTGGGGCAGGGTAAAAACATTCAGTACTTC.

The V call is TRBV5-4, the J call TRBJ1-5, with 7 nucleotides matching TRBD1. Germline V lookup: CDR1 SGHNT, CDR2 YYREEE (reference sequence). After removal of 2 bases from V and 7 bases from J, the junction contained 0 bases not matched to a gene. The CDR3 totals 12 residues. The CDR3 spells CASSFRGQPQHF. Written as DNA, the CDR3 is TGTGCCAGCAGCTTCAGGGGGCAGCCCCAGCATTTT.

This chain joins TRBV3-1 (or the pseudogene TRBV3-2) and TRBJ2-5, with D maybe TRBD1 (5 bases). Trimming took off 0 bases at V and 7 bases at J, with 12 bases between the two ends. This CDR3 contains 14 residues. The germline V gene has CDR1 LGHDT and CDR2 YNNKEL (reference sequence). The CDR3, as DNA: TGTGCCAGCAGCCAAGATCCCAGGGTAGGGACCCAGTACTTC. It encodes CASSQDPRVGTQYF.

The rearrangement joins TRBV7-8 to TRBJ2-1; 9 nucleotides match TRBD2. This CDR3 has 18 residues. Germline lookup yields CDR1 SGHVS and CDR2 FQNEAQ. Unmatched junction bases numbered 17, after V lost 5 bases and J lost 6 bases. CDR3 in DNA: TGTGCCAGCAGCCCCCTTACGGGCGGGGGGGCGTCTCGCAATGAGCAGTTCTTC. Amino acids: CASSPLTGGGASRNEQFF. The complete variable domain, with remaining parts taken from reference TRBV7-8 and TRBJ2-1, reads GAGVSQSPRYKVAKRGQDVALRCDPISGHVSLFWYQQALGQGPEFLTYFQNEAQLDKSGLPSDRFFAERPEGSVSTLKIQRTQQEDSAVYLCASSPLTGGGASRNEQFFGPGTRLTVL.

This clone was found a few times. The chain recombines TRBV18 with TRBJ1-3, with D possibly being TRBD1 (6 bases). CDR1 is KGHSH, CDR2 LQKENI, per germline. Between the trimmed V and J ends, which lost 2 bases and 4 bases, there was a span of 12 bases. The CDR3 consists of 15 residues. The CDR3 here is CASSPEGQRGNTIYF. CDR3 bases: TGTGCCAGCTCACCAGAAGGACAGAGGGGAAACACCATATATTTT.